This T cell receptor beta chain is drawn from a study of identical twins. Using its own MiXCR run on the 5' RACE reads, TCRdb lists one record per CDR3 protein. The table shows 500,000 to 650,000 distinct CDR3 sequences, with about 20% occurring only once. This CDR3 has 15 residues. The germline V and J ends were trimmed by 4 bases and 2 bases, with 11 bases remaining between them. Germline V gene lookup returns CDR1 MDHEN and CDR2 SYDVKM. These data were also filed under a second study, of yellow fever vaccine responses in identical twins.

The sequencing input was CD4+ T cells sorted from blood. This TCR derives from a woman aged 18-35 years in good health. This chain joins TRBV28 and TRBJ1-4; D gene ambiguous. The CDR3 DNA reads as TGTGCCAGCAGTTCCCCAGGAGGGACTAATGAAAAACTGTTTTTT. The encoded protein is CASSSPGGTNEKLFF. Based on the CDR3 plus reference TRBV28 and TRBJ1-4, the full variable domain is DVKVTQSSRYLVKRTGEKVFLECVQDMDHENMFWYRQDPGLGLRLIYFSYDVKMKEKGDIPEGYSVSREKKERFSLILESASTNQTSMYLCASSSPGGTNEKLFFGSGTQLSVL.